Listed below are T cell receptor beta chains from one sample, sequenced in a study of post-analysis software for immune sequencing data. TCRdb itself ran the PCR reads through MiXCR, one entry per CDR3 protein. This table holds 500,000 to 600,000 distinct CDR3 sequences, roughly two fifths found once. Sequenced material: blood. The receptor set was obtained from a girl under 18 with multiple sclerosis. CDR3s include the opening cysteine and the closing phenylalanine or tryptophan. A D gene is named only where the DNA matches it firmly. The listing skips clone size in some rows; elsewhere it reads once, few, many or a size class.

CDR3 DNA: TGCGCCAGCAGCTTACGACTAGCGGCATACAATGAGCAGTTCTTC
CDR3 protein: CASSLRLAAYNEQFF
CDR3 length: 15
clone size: few
V gene: TRBV5-1
D gene: TRBD2
J gene: TRBJ2-1

CDR3 DNA: TGTGCCAGCAGTTTAGGTGGAGAGCTAGGCTACACCTTC
CDR3 protein: CASSLGGELGYTF
CDR3 length: 13
clone size: -
V gene: TRBV12-3/TRBV12-4
D gene: -
J gene: TRBJ1-2

CDR3 DNA: TGTGCCAGCAGCCAAGCGGTTTTGGGACAGACCCTGAGCTCCTACAATGAGCAGTTCTTC
CDR3 protein: CASSQAVLGQTLSSYNEQFF
CDR3 length: 20
clone size: -
V gene: TRBV3-1
D gene: TRBD1
J gene: TRBJ2-1

CDR3 DNA: TGTACCAGTAGCATCGGTTCAGGGAGCACAGATACGCAGTATTTT
CDR3 protein: CTSSIGSGSTDTQYF
CDR3 length: 15
clone size: -
V gene: TRBV19
D gene: -
J gene: TRBJ2-3

CDR3 DNA: TGCAGTGCTAGAGAAGGGCCCGAGGGGCAGCCCCAGCATTTT
CDR3 protein: CSAREGPEGQPQHF
CDR3 length: 14
clone size: -
V gene: TRBV20-1
D gene: -
J gene: TRBJ1-5

CDR3 DNA: TGCGCCAGCCCCGGACAGGGGGAGGGAGAGACCCAGTACTTC
CDR3 protein: CASPGQGEGETQYF
CDR3 length: 14
clone size: few
V gene: TRBV5-1
D gene: TRBD1
J gene: TRBJ2-5

CDR3 DNA: TGTGCCAGCAGCCTAGGGACAGGGGGTCTGGATACGCAGTATTTT
CDR3 protein: CASSLGTGGLDTQYF
CDR3 length: 15
clone size: few
V gene: TRBV6-6
D gene: TRBD1
J gene: TRBJ2-3

CDR3 DNA: TGCAGTGCTAGAAGACTAGTTGGCGAGCAGTACTTC
CDR3 protein: CSARRLVGEQYF
CDR3 length: 12
clone size: -
V gene: TRBV20-1
D gene: -
J gene: TRBJ2-7

CDR3 DNA: TGCAGCGTTGGGCAGGAGCTAACTAGTGATGGCTACACCTTC
CDR3 protein: CSVGQELTSDGYTF
CDR3 length: 14
clone size: -
V gene: TRBV29-1
D gene: -
J gene: TRBJ1-2

CDR3 DNA: TGTGCCAGCAGTTTAGGACGGCGAAACACCATATATTTT
CDR3 protein: CASSLGRRNTIYF
CDR3 length: 13
clone size: -
V gene: TRBV12-3/TRBV12-4
D gene: -
J gene: TRBJ1-3

CDR3 DNA: TGTGCCAGCAGCTTAGCGTACGAGGCTAACTATGGCTACACCTTC
CDR3 protein: CASSLAYEANYGYTF
CDR3 length: 15
clone size: once
V gene: TRBV7-8
D gene: -
J gene: TRBJ1-2

CDR3 DNA: TGTGCCAGCAGCCCGGGGACACCTAGTAGCACAGATACGCAGTATTTT
CDR3 protein: CASSPGTPSSTDTQYF
CDR3 length: 16
clone size: -
V gene: TRBV7-6
D gene: -
J gene: TRBJ2-3

CDR3 DNA: TGCGCCAGCAGCTTGGAAACAGGGATGGTATACAATGAGCAGTACTTC
CDR3 protein: CASSLETGMVYNEQYF
CDR3 length: 16
clone size: -
V gene: TRBV5-1
D gene: -
J gene: TRBJ2-7

CDR3 DNA: TGCGCCAGCAGCTTGGACCGGCCGGGCAGGCAAAAACTGTTTTTT
CDR3 protein: CASSLDRPGRQKLFF
CDR3 length: 15
clone size: -
V gene: TRBV5-1
D gene: -
J gene: TRBJ1-4

CDR3 DNA: TGTGCCAGCAGTTGGCGGGACATCATGAACACTGAAGCTTTCTTT
CDR3 protein: CASSWRDIMNTEAFF
CDR3 length: 15
clone size: -
V gene: TRBV6-2/TRBV6-3
D gene: -
J gene: TRBJ1-1

CDR3 DNA: TGTGCCAGCAGCCAAGATGGACTAGCGGGGGGAGATACGCAGTATTTT
CDR3 protein: CASSQDGLAGGDTQYF
CDR3 length: 16
clone size: -
V gene: TRBV4-2
D gene: TRBD2
J gene: TRBJ2-3

CDR3 DNA: TGTGCCAGCAGTAATATTAGAGATTTCTCCTACAATGAGCAGTTCTTC
CDR3 protein: CASSNIRDFSYNEQFF
CDR3 length: 16
clone size: once
V gene: TRBV6-5
D gene: -
J gene: TRBJ2-1

CDR3 DNA: TGTGCCAGCAGCCCCGGGGGAGCGACTGAAGCTTTCTTT
CDR3 protein: CASSPGGATEAFF
CDR3 length: 13
clone size: -
V gene: TRBV6-6
D gene: -
J gene: TRBJ1-1

CDR3 DNA: TGCGCCAGCAGCGATTTTGCGACAGGGGTCCGCTATGGCTACACCTTC
CDR3 protein: CASSDFATGVRYGYTF
CDR3 length: 16
clone size: -
V gene: TRBV5-1
D gene: TRBD1
J gene: TRBJ1-2

CDR3 DNA: TGTGCCAGCAGTCGACAGGAGAACACTGAAGCTTTCTTT
CDR3 protein: CASSRQENTEAFF
CDR3 length: 13
clone size: few
V gene: TRBV6-4
D gene: -
J gene: TRBJ1-1

CDR3 DNA: TGTGCCAGCAGCATCCTGACAGGGGGCTTAGCTGGGGCCAACGTCCTGACTTTC
CDR3 protein: CASSILTGGLAGANVLTF
CDR3 length: 18
clone size: -
V gene: TRBV5-6
D gene: TRBD1
J gene: TRBJ2-6

CDR3 DNA: TGTGCCAGCAGCTTAAGGGAGGGCTATGGCTACACCTTC
CDR3 protein: CASSLREGYGYTF
CDR3 length: 13
clone size: -
V gene: TRBV7-9
D gene: -
J gene: TRBJ1-2

CDR3 DNA: TGCGCCAGCAGCCACCAGAATACAGGGATCAATGAGCAGTTCTTC
CDR3 protein: CASSHQNTGINEQFF
CDR3 length: 15
clone size: once
V gene: TRBV4-1
D gene: -
J gene: TRBJ2-1

CDR3 DNA: TGCAGCGTCCAGACGGATACCTCCTATGGCTACACCTTC
CDR3 protein: CSVQTDTSYGYTF
CDR3 length: 13
clone size: few
V gene: TRBV29-1
D gene: -
J gene: TRBJ1-2

CDR3 DNA: TGTGCCAGCAGCCGACGGACGGGGACTAGCAACTCCTACAATGAGCAGTTCTTC
CDR3 protein: CASSRRTGTSNSYNEQFF
CDR3 length: 18
clone size: few
V gene: TRBV7-6
D gene: TRBD2
J gene: TRBJ2-1

CDR3 DNA: TGTGCCAGCAAGATTCAAAAGGGGGGGAGGTACAATGAGCAGTTCTTC
CDR3 protein: CASKIQKGGRYNEQFF
CDR3 length: 16
clone size: -
V gene: TRBV5-5
D gene: -
J gene: TRBJ2-1

CDR3 DNA: TGCAGTGCCAGATGGCGGAGCATAGCCAAAAACATTCAGTACTTC
CDR3 protein: CSARWRSIAKNIQYF
CDR3 length: 15
clone size: few
V gene: TRBV20-1
D gene: -
J gene: TRBJ2-4

CDR3 DNA: TGTGCCAGCAGTTTATCGGCCGGGGCTGGGGCCAACGTCCTGACTTTC
CDR3 protein: CASSLSAGAGANVLTF
CDR3 length: 16
clone size: few
V gene: TRBV12-3/TRBV12-4
D gene: -
J gene: TRBJ2-6

CDR3 DNA: TGCGCCAGCAGCGTACGCTTAGGGACAGGGGTTCACAATGAGCAGTTCTTC
CDR3 protein: CASSVRLGTGVHNEQFF
CDR3 length: 17
clone size: -
V gene: TRBV5-1
D gene: TRBD1
J gene: TRBJ2-1

CDR3 DNA: TGCGCCAGCAGTTACGACGGTGACAGCTCCTACGAGCAGTACTTC
CDR3 protein: CASSYDGDSSYEQYF
CDR3 length: 15
clone size: once
V gene: TRBV5-1
D gene: -
J gene: TRBJ2-7

CDR3 DNA: TGTGCCAGCAGCCGGTCGATAACGGGACAGCTTACCTACGAGCAGTACTTC
CDR3 protein: CASSRSITGQLTYEQYF
CDR3 length: 17
clone size: -
V gene: TRBV12-3/TRBV12-4
D gene: TRBD1
J gene: TRBJ2-7

CDR3 DNA: TGCAGTGCTGGGAATAGCGGGAGGGCCATAGATACGCAGTATTTT
CDR3 protein: CSAGNSGRAIDTQYF
CDR3 length: 15
clone size: -
V gene: TRBV20-1
D gene: TRBD2
J gene: TRBJ2-3

CDR3 DNA: TGCAGTGCTAGAGATGGCCAGGGCTTCAATGAGCAGTTCTTC
CDR3 protein: CSARDGQGFNEQFF
CDR3 length: 14
clone size: -
V gene: TRBV20-1
D gene: -
J gene: TRBJ2-1

CDR3 DNA: TGTGCCAGCAGCTTATTCGGGGGGCAAGAGAATCAGCCCCAGCATTTT
CDR3 protein: CASSLFGGQENQPQHF
CDR3 length: 16
clone size: -
V gene: TRBV7-8
D gene: -
J gene: TRBJ1-5

CDR3 DNA: TGTGCCACCAGCAGAGGAATGTCCTTTCAAGAGACCCAGTACTTC
CDR3 protein: CATSRGMSFQETQYF
CDR3 length: 15
clone size: few
V gene: TRBV15
D gene: -
J gene: TRBJ2-5

CDR3 DNA: TGTGCCAGCAGCTTAATCCCCGGGAGAGGTGAGCAGTTCTTC
CDR3 protein: CASSLIPGRGEQFF
CDR3 length: 14
clone size: -
V gene: TRBV7-3
D gene: -
J gene: TRBJ2-1

CDR3 DNA: TGCAGCGTCCCGAGGGGTCGTGGCTGCACCTTC
CDR3 protein: CSVPRGRGCTF
CDR3 length: 11
clone size: -
V gene: TRBV29-1
D gene: -
J gene: TRBJ1-2

CDR3 DNA: TGCGCCAGCAGCCGATGGTCGGGACAGGATAATTCACCCCTCCACTTT
CDR3 protein: CASSRWSGQDNSPLHF
CDR3 length: 16
clone size: few
V gene: TRBV5-1
D gene: TRBD1
J gene: TRBJ1-6

CDR3 DNA: TGTGCCATCCGGGACAGGGGGCATAAGAGTGATTACGAGCAGTACTTC
CDR3 protein: CAIRDRGHKSDYEQYF
CDR3 length: 16
clone size: -
V gene: TRBV2
D gene: TRBD1
J gene: TRBJ2-7

CDR3 DNA: TGTGCCAGCAGTTTAGGCCTGACAGGGGACCTCATGAACACTGAAGCTTTCTTT
CDR3 protein: CASSLGLTGDLMNTEAFF
CDR3 length: 18
clone size: once
V gene: TRBV12-3/TRBV12-4
D gene: TRBD1
J gene: TRBJ1-1

CDR3 DNA: TGTGCCACCAGTGATGAAGGGCGGGGAAGCACAGATACGCAGTATTTT
CDR3 protein: CATSDEGRGSTDTQYF
CDR3 length: 16
clone size: -
V gene: TRBV24-1
D gene: -
J gene: TRBJ2-3

CDR3 DNA: TGCAGCGTTGAAGACCGAGGAGGGGGTGGGAATACGCAGTATTTT
CDR3 protein: CSVEDRGGGGNTQYF
CDR3 length: 15
clone size: few
V gene: TRBV29-1
D gene: -
J gene: TRBJ2-3

CDR3 DNA: TGCAGTGTCAGACAGGGGGCATATACGCAGTATTTT
CDR3 protein: CSVRQGAYTQYF
CDR3 length: 12
clone size: many
V gene: TRBV20-1
D gene: TRBD1
J gene: TRBJ2-3